Below, 10 T cell receptor beta chains from the same sample are listed, as sequenced in a study of cytomegalovirus exposure and HLA in healthy donors. This PCR relied on a set of 60 Vbeta primers and 13 Jbeta primers. Assay: immunoSEQ multiplex PCR; the TCRdb copy retains only in-frame clones and omits some. Among about 140,000 clones listed, more than 70% were seen once. The sequenced sample consisted of PBMCs. These receptors all stem from a man aged 50 to 60 in good health and CMV-seronegative.

Of note for this clone: A junction boundary mismatches the germline segment, possibly from a read error. V is TRBV4-2 and J is TRBJ1-5; D call uncertain. This CDR3 region has 13 residues. Germline CDR1 reads LGHNA; CDR2 reads YNFKEQ. This CDR3 is CASCQASDQPQHF. The CDR3 nucleotides are TGTGCCAGCTGCCAAGCTTCAGATCAGCCCCAGCATTTT.

The rearrangement uses TRBV6-6 and TRBJ2-2; 7 bases are shared with TRBD1. V was clipped by 4 bases and J by 7 bases; unmatched bases: 6. CDR3 size: 14 residues. Germline V gene lookup returns CDR1 MNHNY and CDR2 SVGAGI (reference sequence). CDR3 loop: CASSLNTGVGELFF. In DNA, the CDR3 is TGTGCCAGCAGTTTGAACACAGGGGTCGGGGAGCTGTTTTTT.

The J gene is TRBJ1-5, the V gene TRBV5-6; tentative D call: TRBD1 (5 bases). V lost 3 bases and J lost 0, with 22 bases in between. This CDR3 region has 19 residues. Germline values: CDR1 SGHDT, CDR2 YYEEEE. CDR3 sequence: CASSSVRGSASSSNQPQHF. The CDR3 coding sequence is TGTGCCAGCAGCTCGGTCCGGGGGTCCGCGTCTTCTAGCAATCAGCCCCAGCATTTT.

The V call is TRBV11-2, the J call TRBJ2-7; TRBD2 agrees at 10 bases. The germline gives CDR1 SGHAT, CDR2 FQNNGV. V dropped 3 bases and J dropped 6; count of bases not matched to a gene: 5. The CDR3 spans 14 residues. The CDR3 nucleotides read TGTGCCAGCAGCTTGCCAGCGGGGGGGCCCGAGCAGTACTTC. It is translated as CASSLPAGGPEQYF.

As DNA, the CDR3 is TGTGCCAGCAGCTTGGACAGCTCCTCCCGCACAGATACGCAGTATTTT. Its protein is CASSLDSSSRTDTQYF. V is TRBV5-4 and J is TRBJ2-3; D is undetermined. The CDR3 runs to 16 residues. The V end lost 0 bases, the J end lost 1 base, and 12 bases lay between the germline ends. The germline gives CDR1 SGHNT, CDR2 YYREEE (reference sequence).

This clone has a handful of counts. The chain has TRBV9 and TRBJ1-1; a possible D gene is TRBD1 (5 bases). The CDR3 covers 16 residues. V lost 0 bases, J lost 4 bases, and 16 bases lay in between. CDR1 and CDR2 (germline): SGDLS, YYNGEE. The CDR3 reads CASSVGSAGLGTEAFF. CDR3 coding DNA: TGTGCCAGCAGCGTAGGATCGGCAGGGCTGGGCACTGAAGCTTTCTTT.

The J gene is TRBJ1-5, the V gene TRBV19; 7 bases are a match to TRBD1. CDR3 length: 13 residues. Germline-derived CDR1 and CDR2 are LNHDA and SQIVND (reference sequence). The V segment lost 6 bases and the J segment 3 bases; nucleotides outside the gene matches: 2. The CDR3: CASRQGNNQPQHF. For the CDR3, the DNA is TGTGCCAGTAGACAGGGGAACAATCAGCCCCAGCATTTT.

This chain uses TRBV5-6 with TRBJ1-4; TRBD1 is a possible D gene (6 bases). The CDR3 has 17 amino acids. Germline CDR1 and CDR2: SGHDT and YYEEEE. V gave up 5 bases and J gave up 0 bases, with 17 bases separating them. The CDR3 loop is CASSRTGNSATNEKLFF. Here the CDR3 DNA reads TGTGCCAGCAGTAGAACAGGGAACAGTGCAACTAATGAAAAACTGTTTTTT.

The gene calls are TRBV5-1 and TRBJ1-5, with 7 bases matching TRBD1. CDR3 length: 14 residues. J lost 3 bases, V lost 5 bases, and 5 bases had no gene match. Germline assignment: CDR1 SGHRS and CDR2 YFSETQ. Written as DNA, the CDR3 is TGCGCCAGCAGAATCGGGACAGACAATCAGCCCCAGCATTTT. Its translation is CASRIGTDNQPQHF.

The J gene is TRBJ2-5, the V gene TRBV2; 10 nucleotides align to TRBD2. This CDR3 comprises 14 residues. CDR1 and CDR2 (germline): SNHLY, FYNNEI. With 6 bases clipped from V and 1 base from J, the junction kept 2 bases outside the gene matches. CDR3 residues: CASSWTSGQETQYF. Written as DNA, the CDR3 is TGTGCCAGCAGCTGGACTAGCGGCCAAGAGACCCAGTACTTC.